These 7 T cell receptor beta chains came from one sample sequenced in a study of blood T cell repertoires in COVID-19. The method was immunoSEQ multiplex PCR; TCRdb's version includes in-frame clones alone and lacks a portion of them. The sample shows some 64,000 clones, more than 60% of them seen only once. Sequenced input: peripheral blood. The receptors were gathered from a man aged 55 to 70 with acute or convalescent COVID-19.

As for this clone: An end of the junction differs from the germline gene, which may be a read error. The chain uses TRBV4-3 and TRBJ2-7, with 8 bases lining up with TRBD1. Germline CDR1 is LGHNA and CDR2 is YSLEER. CDR3 size: 14 residues. CDR3 loop: CARSRRQGTDEQYF. In nucleotides, the CDR3 is TGCGCCCGCAGCCGCCGACAGGGGACCGACGAGCAGTACTTC.

V is TRBV4-2 and J is TRBJ1-2, with a weak D call TRBD1 (5 bases). This CDR3 region has 15 residues. Per the germline V gene, CDR1 is LGHNA and CDR2 is YNFKEQ. Deletions cut 0 bases from V and 4 bases from J, with 12 bases between. CDR3 region: CASSQDDGGAYGYTF. The CDR3 DNA reads TGTGCCAGCAGCCAAGATGATGGAGGGGCCTATGGCTACACCTTC.

The chain joins TRBV10-3 to TRBJ2-7; TRBD1 matches 11 bases. The length of the CDR3 is 13 residues. J gave up 8 bases and V 4 bases, and 4 bases lay outside the gene matches. Germline loops: CDR1 ENHRY, CDR2 SYGVKD. The CDR3 sequence is CAISGDRGTQQYF. The CDR3 DNA sequence: TGTGCCATCAGTGGGGACAGGGGGACACAGCAGTACTTC.

The V and J genes are TRBV5-1 and TRBJ1-4, with D hard to call. The germline V and J ends were trimmed by 4 bases and 8 bases, with 15 bases remaining between them. Germline values: CDR1 SGHRS, CDR2 YFSETQ. CDR3 length equals 14 residues. CDR3 region: CASSEGPVEEKLFF. CDR3 bases: TGCGCCAGCAGCGAAGGCCCAGTGGAGGAAAAACTGTTTTTT.

This clone was observed a few times. The gene calls are TRBV28 and TRBJ1-5, with D perhaps TRBD1 (6 bases). Germline V gives CDR1 MDHEN, CDR2 SYDVKM. The CDR3 consists of 14 residues. V was cut by 4 bases and J by 6 bases, with 13 bases left in between. The CDR3 spells CASSSTGYRQPQHF. The CDR3 nucleotides read TGTGCCAGCAGTTCAACAGGGTACCGTCAGCCCCAGCATTTT.

The chain recombines TRBV19 with TRBJ2-7; 10 bases agree with TRBD1. The CDR3 has 15 amino acids. With V trimmed by 9 bases and J by 3 bases, 11 bases remained unmatched. Germline lookup yields CDR1 LNHDA and CDR2 SQIVND (reference sequence). This CDR3 reads CASTTAGTGDYEQYF. Written as DNA, the CDR3 is TGTGCCAGCACGACGGCCGGGACAGGGGACTACGAGCAGTACTTC.

The chain has TRBV15 and TRBJ1-5, with D tentatively TRBD1 (6 bases). CDR3 length: 15 amino acids. Germline V gene sequence: CDR1 LNHNV, CDR2 YYDKDF (reference sequence). The ends were cut back, 1 base at V and 4 bases at J, with 11 bases in the middle. CDR3 loop: CATSRGTAFNQPQHF. CDR3 in DNA: TGTGCCACCAGCAGAGGGACAGCTTTTAATCAGCCCCAGCATTTT.